This is a list of T cell receptor beta chains from one sample in a study of identical twins. Via MiXCR, TCRdb re-called the 5' RACE reads, giving one row per CDR3 protein. The sample includes 200,000 to 250,000 distinct CDR3 sequences, around 15% of them seen just once. Sequencing was done on a sample of memory (CD45RO+) T cells sorted from blood. The receptor source for this set is a young woman in good health. Each CDR3 is given with its conserved first and last residue. D genes are given only for firm matches. Where a row states a size, it is once, few, many or the class of an expanded clone; other rows omit it.

size: few
J: TRBJ2-1
D: .
length: 12
V: TRBV29-1
DNA: TGCAGCGTCTTCCGGGCCCGCAATGAGCAGTTCTTC
CDR3: CSVFRARNEQFF

size: .
J: TRBJ2-1
D: .
length: 16
V: TRBV12-3/TRBV12-4
DNA: TGTGCCAGCAGTTTGCGGGGCCCCAGCTCCTACAATGAGCAGTTCTTC
CDR3: CASSLRGPSSYNEQFF

size: .
J: TRBJ2-6
D: .
length: 15
V: TRBV28
DNA: TGTGCCAGCAGTTATGGGAACTCTGGGGCCAACGTCCTGACTTTC
CDR3: CASSYGNSGANVLTF

size: few
J: TRBJ2-3
D: .
length: 14
V: TRBV5-6
DNA: TGTGCCAGCAGTCGTCTGGGCCGCACAGATACGCAGTATTTT
CDR3: CASSRLGRTDTQYF

size: many
J: TRBJ2-6
D: .
length: 15
V: TRBV11-2
DNA: TGTGCCAGCAGCCATAGCCGACATCGGGCCAACGTCCTGACTTTC
CDR3: CASSHSRHRANVLTF

size: .
J: TRBJ1-1
D: .
length: 15
V: TRBV20-1
DNA: TGCAGTGCTAGAGAACTCCGGACCGCCGGCGCTGAAGCTTTCTTT
CDR3: CSARELRTAGAEAFF

size: .
J: TRBJ1-1
D: .
length: 13
V: TRBV28
DNA: TGTGCCAGCAGTTCTCCAGGTATCGCTGAAGCTTTCTTT
CDR3: CASSSPGIAEAFF

size: .
J: TRBJ1-2
D: TRBD1
length: 13
V: TRBV20-1
DNA: TGCAGTGCTTCCCGACAGGGGATTAGCGGCTACACCTTC
CDR3: CSASRQGISGYTF

size: many
J: TRBJ1-2
D: .
length: 13
V: TRBV11-2
DNA: TGTGCCAGCAGCGCCACACGGCAGCGTGGCTACACCTTC
CDR3: CASSATRQRGYTF

size: .
J: TRBJ2-7
D: .
length: 14
V: TRBV5-5
DNA: TGTGCCAGCAGCCCTCGCTCGAGCCCTTGGGAGCAGTACTTC
CDR3: CASSPRSSPWEQYF

size: few
J: TRBJ1-1
D: .
length: 16
V: TRBV3-1
DNA: TGTGCCAGCAGCCTCTGGGGGGGCAGTCGGAGCACTGAAGCTTTCTTT
CDR3: CASSLWGGSRSTEAFF

size: many
J: TRBJ1-3
D: .
length: 13
V: TRBV12-3/TRBV12-4
DNA: TGTGCCAGCAGGACAAGCTCTGGAAACACCATATATTTT
CDR3: CASRTSSGNTIYF

size: few
J: TRBJ1-1
D: .
length: 13
V: TRBV7-9
DNA: TGTGCCAGCAGCTTAGCAGGCTCGGGAGGGACTTTCTTT
CDR3: CASSLAGSGGTFF